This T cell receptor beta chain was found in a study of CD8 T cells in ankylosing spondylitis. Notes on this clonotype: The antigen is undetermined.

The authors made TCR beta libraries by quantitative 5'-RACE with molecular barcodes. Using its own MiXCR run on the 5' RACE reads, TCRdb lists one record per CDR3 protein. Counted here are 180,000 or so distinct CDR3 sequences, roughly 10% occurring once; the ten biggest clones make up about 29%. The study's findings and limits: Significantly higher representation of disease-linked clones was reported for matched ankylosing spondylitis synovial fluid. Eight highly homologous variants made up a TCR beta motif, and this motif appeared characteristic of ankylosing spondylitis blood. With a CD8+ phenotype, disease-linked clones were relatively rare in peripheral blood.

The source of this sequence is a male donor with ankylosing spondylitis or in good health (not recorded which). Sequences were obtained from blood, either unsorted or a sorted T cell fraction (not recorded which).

The chain's CDR3 is CASSPKGLARRSTDTQYF. The CDR3, as DNA: TGTGCCAGCAGCCCCAAGGGCCTAGCACGGAGGAGCACAGATACGCAGTATTTT. The chain combines TRBV11-2 with TRBJ2-3; D perhaps matches TRBD2 (5 bases). V lost 5 bases and J lost 0, with 21 bases in between. Germline assignment: CDR1 SGHAT and CDR2 FQNNGV. The CDR3 consists of 18 residues.